This T cell receptor beta chain was documented in a study of blood T cell repertoires in COVID-19. Study context: Sources were T cells, B-cell-depleted T cells, or PBMCs; the material itself was cDNA or gDNA.

The CDR3 is made up of 15 amino acids. The germline V gene encodes CDR1 LGHNA and CDR2 YSLEER. V shed 4 bases and J shed 4 bases, with 16 bases lying between them. This clone was counted only a few times. Clones were sequenced by immunoSEQ multiplex PCR, and TCRdb holds only the in-frame ones, with some missing. The table records a few hundred thousand clones, roughly 85% of them present only once. The chain joins TRBV4-3 to TRBJ2-5, with D unclear. The sequence was obtained from a man between 18 and 29 years old with active or convalescent COVID-19. Sequenced input: peripheral blood. The CDR3 region has the DNA TGCGCCAGCAGCCCCGGTGGTGTGCGTGCAGAGACCCAGTACTTC. Its translation: CASSPGGVRAETQYF.